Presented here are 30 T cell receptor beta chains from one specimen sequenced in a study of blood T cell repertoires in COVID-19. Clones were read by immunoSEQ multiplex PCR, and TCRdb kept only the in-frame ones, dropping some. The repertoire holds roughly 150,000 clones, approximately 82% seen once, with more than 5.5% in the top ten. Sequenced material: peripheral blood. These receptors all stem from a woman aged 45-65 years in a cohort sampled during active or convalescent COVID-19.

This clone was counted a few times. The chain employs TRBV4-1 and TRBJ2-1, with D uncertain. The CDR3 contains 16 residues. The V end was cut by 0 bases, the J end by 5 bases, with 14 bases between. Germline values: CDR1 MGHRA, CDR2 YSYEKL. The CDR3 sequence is CASSQDGASLDNEQFF. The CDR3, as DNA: TGCGCCAGCAGCCAAGATGGAGCCTCCCTCGACAATGAGCAGTTCTTC.

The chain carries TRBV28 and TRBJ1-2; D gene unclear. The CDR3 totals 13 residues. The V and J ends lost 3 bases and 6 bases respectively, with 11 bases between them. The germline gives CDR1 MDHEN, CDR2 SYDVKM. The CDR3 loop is CASSFSRLDGYTF. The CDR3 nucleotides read TGTGCCAGCAGTTTTTCCAGACTAGATGGCTACACCTTC.

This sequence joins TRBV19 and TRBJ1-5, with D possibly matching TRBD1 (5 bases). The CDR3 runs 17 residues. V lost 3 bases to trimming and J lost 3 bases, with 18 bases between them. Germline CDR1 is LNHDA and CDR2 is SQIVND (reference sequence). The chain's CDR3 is CASSIGARRAINQPQHF. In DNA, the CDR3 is TGTGCCAGTAGTATCGGGGCTCGGAGGGCTATCAATCAGCCCCAGCATTTT.

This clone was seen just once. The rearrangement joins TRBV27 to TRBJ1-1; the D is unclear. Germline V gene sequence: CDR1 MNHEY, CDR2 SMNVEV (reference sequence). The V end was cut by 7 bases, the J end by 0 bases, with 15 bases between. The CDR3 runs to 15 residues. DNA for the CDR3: TGTGCCAGCACCCGAGGTGGCAGCCTGAACACTGAAGCTTTCTTT. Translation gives CASTRGGSLNTEAFF.

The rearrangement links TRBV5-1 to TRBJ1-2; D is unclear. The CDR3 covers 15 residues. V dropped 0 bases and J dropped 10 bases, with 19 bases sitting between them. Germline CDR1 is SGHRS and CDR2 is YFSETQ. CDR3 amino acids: CASSLAVVRSDAYTF. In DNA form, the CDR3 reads TGCGCCAGCAGCTTGGCCGTCGTCAGGTCGGATGCCTACACCTTC.

CDR3 DNA: TGTGCCAGCAGCATACCGGGACAGGGGGCCTACGAGCAGTACTTC. Protein product: CASSIPGQGAYEQYF. The V and J genes are TRBV7-2 and TRBJ2-7; 11 nucleotides line up with TRBD1. Germline V gene sequence: CDR1 SGHTA, CDR2 FQGNSA. Trimming took 5 bases from V and 2 from J; bases not matched to a gene: 5. The CDR3 is 15 amino acids.

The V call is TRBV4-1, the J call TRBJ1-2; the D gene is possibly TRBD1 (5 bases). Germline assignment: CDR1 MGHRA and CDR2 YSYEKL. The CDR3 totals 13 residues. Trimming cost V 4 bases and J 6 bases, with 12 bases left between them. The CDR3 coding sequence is TGCGCCAGCAGCCCCGGGGGAATCCATGGCTACACCTTC. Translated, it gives CASSPGGIHGYTF.

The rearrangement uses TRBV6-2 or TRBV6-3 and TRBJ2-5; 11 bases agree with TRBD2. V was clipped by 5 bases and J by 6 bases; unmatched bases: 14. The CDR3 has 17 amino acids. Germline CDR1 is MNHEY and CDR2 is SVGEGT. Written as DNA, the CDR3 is TGTGCCAGCAGTGGGGCCGGTAGCGGGGGGGCATCTAAGACCCAGTACTTC. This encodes CASSGAGSGGASKTQYF.

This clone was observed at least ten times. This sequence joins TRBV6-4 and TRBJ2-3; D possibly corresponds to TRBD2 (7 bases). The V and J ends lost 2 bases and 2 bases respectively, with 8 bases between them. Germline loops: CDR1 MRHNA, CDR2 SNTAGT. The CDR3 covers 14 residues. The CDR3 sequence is CASSDGGATDTQYF. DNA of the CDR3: TGTGCCAGCAGTGACGGGGGGGCCACAGATACGCAGTATTTT.

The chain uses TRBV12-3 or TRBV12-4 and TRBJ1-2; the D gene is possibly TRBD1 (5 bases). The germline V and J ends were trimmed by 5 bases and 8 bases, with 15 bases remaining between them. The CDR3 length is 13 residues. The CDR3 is CASSPGTTKGYTF. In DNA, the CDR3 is TGTGCCAGCAGTCCGGGGACTACGAAGGGCTACACCTTC.

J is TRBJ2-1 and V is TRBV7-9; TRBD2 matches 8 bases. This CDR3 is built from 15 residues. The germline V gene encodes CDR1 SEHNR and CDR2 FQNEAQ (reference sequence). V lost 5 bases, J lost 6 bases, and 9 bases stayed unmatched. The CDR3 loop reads CASSPREGLGNEQFF. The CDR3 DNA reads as TGTGCCAGCAGCCCACGGGAGGGGTTAGGCAATGAGCAGTTCTTC.

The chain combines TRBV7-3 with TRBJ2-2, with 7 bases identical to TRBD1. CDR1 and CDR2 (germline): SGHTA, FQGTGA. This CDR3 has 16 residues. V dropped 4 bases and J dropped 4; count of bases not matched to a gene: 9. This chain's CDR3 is CASSSQGTLTTGELFF. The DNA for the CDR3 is TGTGCCAGCAGCTCACAGGGGACCCTCACCACCGGGGAGCTGTTTTTT. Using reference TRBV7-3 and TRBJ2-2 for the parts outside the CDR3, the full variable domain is GAGVSQTPSNKVTEKGKYVELRCDPISGHTALYWYRQSLGQGPEFLIYFQGTGAADDSGLPNDRFFAVRPEGSVSTLKIQRTERGDSAVYLCASSSQGTLTTGELFFGEGSRLTVL.

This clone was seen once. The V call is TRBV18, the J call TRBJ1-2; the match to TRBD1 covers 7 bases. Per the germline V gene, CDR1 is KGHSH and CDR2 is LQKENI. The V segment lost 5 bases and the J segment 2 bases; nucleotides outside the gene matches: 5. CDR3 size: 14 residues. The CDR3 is CASSTGTVNYGYTF. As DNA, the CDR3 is TGTGCCAGCTCAACCGGGACAGTCAACTATGGCTACACCTTC.

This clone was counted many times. The CDR3 DNA sequence: TGTGCCATCAGATTCTCGACAGTCTACAATGAGCAGTTCTTC. This sequence encodes CAIRFSTVYNEQFF. The chain carries TRBV10-3 and TRBJ2-1; TRBD1 might be the D (5 bases). The CDR3 consists of 14 residues. Per germline, CDR1 ENHRY and CDR2 SYGVKD. The V end lost 6 bases, the J end lost 3 bases, and 12 bases lay between the germline ends.

The CDR3 DNA follows: TGCAGCGTAGCTAATCAGGGGCGAAATTCACCCCTCCACTTT. Translated, it gives CSVANQGRNSPLHF. The V gene is TRBV29-1, the J gene TRBJ1-6; D might be TRBD1 (6 bases). V lost 6 bases and J lost 7, with 16 bases in between. The CDR3 is made up of 14 amino acids. CDR1 and CDR2 from the germline V gene are SQVTM and ANQGSEA.

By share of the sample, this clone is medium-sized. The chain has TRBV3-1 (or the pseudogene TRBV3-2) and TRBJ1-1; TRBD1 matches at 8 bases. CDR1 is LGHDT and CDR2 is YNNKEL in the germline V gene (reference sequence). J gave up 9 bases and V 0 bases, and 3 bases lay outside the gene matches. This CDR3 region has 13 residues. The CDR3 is CASSQEGQGQAFF. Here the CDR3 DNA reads TGTGCCAGCAGCCAAGAAGGACAGGGACAAGCTTTCTTT.

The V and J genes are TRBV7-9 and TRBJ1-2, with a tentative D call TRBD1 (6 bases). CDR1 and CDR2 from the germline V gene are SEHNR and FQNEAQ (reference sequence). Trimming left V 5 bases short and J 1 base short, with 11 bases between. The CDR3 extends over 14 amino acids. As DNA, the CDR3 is TGTGCCAGCAGCAAAGGACAGATTAACTATGGCTACACCTTC. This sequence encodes CASSKGQINYGYTF.

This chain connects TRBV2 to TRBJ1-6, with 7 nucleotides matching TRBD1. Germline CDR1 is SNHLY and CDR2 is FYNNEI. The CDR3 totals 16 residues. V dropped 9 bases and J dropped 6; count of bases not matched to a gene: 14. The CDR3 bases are TGTGCCAGACAACAACAGGGGTTATTTGGTAATTCACCCCTCCACTTT. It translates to CARQQQGLFGNSPLHF.

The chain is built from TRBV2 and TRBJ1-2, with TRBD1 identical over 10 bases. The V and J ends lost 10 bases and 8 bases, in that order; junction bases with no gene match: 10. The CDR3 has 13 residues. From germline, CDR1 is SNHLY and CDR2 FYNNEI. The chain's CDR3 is CATWDRGKGGYTF. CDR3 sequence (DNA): TGTGCCACATGGGACAGGGGAAAGGGCGGCTACACCTTC.

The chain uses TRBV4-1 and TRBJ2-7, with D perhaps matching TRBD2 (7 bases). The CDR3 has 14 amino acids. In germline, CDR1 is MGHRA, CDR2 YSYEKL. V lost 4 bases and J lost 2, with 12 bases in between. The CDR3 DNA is TGCGCCAGCAGCCCAGCGGGACAAACCTACGAGCAGTACTTC. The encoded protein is CASSPAGQTYEQYF.

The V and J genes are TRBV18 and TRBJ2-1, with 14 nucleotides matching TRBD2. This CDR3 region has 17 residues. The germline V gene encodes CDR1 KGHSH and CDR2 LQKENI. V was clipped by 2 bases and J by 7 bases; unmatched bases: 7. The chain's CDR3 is CASSPVGLAGGQNEQFF. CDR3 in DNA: TGTGCCAGCTCACCAGTTGGACTAGCGGGGGGCCAGAATGAGCAGTTCTTC.

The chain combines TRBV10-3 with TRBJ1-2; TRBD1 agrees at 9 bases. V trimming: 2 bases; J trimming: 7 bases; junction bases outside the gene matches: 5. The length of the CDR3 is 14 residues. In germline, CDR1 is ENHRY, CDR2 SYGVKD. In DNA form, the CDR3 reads TGTGCCATCAGTGAGGGACAGGGGAGGGGTGGCTACACCTTC. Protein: CAISEGQGRGGYTF.

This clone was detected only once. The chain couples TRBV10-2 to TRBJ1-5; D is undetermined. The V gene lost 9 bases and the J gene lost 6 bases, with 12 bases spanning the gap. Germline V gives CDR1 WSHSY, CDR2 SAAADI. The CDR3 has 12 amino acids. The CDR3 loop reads CASGGNFQPQHF. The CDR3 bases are TGCGCCAGTGGAGGGAATTTTCAGCCCCAGCATTTT.

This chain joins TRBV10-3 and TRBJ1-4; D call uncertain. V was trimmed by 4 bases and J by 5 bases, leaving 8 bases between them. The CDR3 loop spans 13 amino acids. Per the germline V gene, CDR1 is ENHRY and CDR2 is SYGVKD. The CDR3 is CAISGRLNEKLFF. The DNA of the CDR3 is TGTGCCATCAGTGGAAGACTGAATGAAAAACTGTTTTTT.

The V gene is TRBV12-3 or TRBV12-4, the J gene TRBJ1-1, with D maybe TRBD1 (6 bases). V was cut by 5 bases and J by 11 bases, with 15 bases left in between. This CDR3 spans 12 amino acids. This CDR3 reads CASSGSVGGAFF. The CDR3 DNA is TGTGCCAGCAGTGGGTCGGTTGGGGGCGCTTTCTTT.

The CDR3 nucleotides read TGCGCCAGCAGCTTGGTGGACAGGGACTTGAACACTGAAGCTTTCTTT. It translates to CASSLVDRDLNTEAFF. The gene calls are TRBV5-1 and TRBJ1-1; 8 nucleotides agree with TRBD1. The length of the CDR3 is 16 residues. J gave up 0 bases and V 0 bases, and 4 bases lay outside the gene matches. Per germline, CDR1 SGHRS and CDR2 YFSETQ.

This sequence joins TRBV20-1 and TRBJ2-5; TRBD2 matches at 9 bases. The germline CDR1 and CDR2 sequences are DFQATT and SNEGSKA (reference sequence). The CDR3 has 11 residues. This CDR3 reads CSAGGRKTQYF. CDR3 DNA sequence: TGCAGCGCGGGGGGGCGAAAGACCCAGTACTTC.

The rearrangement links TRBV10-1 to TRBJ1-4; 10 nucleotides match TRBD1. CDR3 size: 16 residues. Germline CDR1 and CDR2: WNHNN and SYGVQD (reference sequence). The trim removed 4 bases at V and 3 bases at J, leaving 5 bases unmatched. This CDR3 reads CASSGTGTGANEKLFF. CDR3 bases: TGCGCCAGCAGTGGGACCGGGACAGGGGCTAATGAAAAACTGTTTTTT.

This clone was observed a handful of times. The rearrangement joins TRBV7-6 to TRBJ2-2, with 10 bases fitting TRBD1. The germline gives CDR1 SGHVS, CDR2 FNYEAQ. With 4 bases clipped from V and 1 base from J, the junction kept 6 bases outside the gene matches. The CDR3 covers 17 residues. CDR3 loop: CASSYYRDRGNTGELFF. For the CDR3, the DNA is TGTGCCAGCAGCTATTACCGGGACAGGGGGAACACCGGGGAGCTGTTTTTT.

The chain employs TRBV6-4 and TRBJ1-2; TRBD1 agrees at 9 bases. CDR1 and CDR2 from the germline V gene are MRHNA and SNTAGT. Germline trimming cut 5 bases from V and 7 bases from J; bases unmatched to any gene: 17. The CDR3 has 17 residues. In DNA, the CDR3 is TGTGCCAGCAGTACCGGTGCCGGGACAGGGTCGTTCTTTGGCTACACCTTC. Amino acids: CASSTGAGTGSFFGYTF.